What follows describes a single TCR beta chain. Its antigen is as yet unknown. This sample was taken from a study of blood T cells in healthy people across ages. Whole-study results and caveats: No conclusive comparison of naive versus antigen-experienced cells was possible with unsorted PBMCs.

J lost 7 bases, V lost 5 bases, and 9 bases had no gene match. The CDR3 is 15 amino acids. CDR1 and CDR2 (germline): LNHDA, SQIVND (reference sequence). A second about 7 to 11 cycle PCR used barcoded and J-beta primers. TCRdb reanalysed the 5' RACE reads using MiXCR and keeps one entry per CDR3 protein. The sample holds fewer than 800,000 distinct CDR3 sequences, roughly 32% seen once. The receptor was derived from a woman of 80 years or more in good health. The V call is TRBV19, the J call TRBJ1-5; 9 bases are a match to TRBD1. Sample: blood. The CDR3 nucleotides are TGTGCCAGTAGTTTCCGCGGGACAGGGAACCAGCCCCAGCATTTT. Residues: CASSFRGTGNQPQHF.